A single sample is the source of the 12 T cell receptor beta chains below, sequenced in a study of blood T cells in healthy people across ages. A J-beta primer mix and a sample-barcoded 5' primer were used in a second PCR of roughly 7 to 12 cycles. TCRdb analysed the 5' RACE reads with MiXCR anew, one entry per CDR3 protein. The sample records 1.5 million or so distinct CDR3 sequences, roughly 43% being singletons. Specimen: blood. The origin of the receptors is a woman under 30 in good health.

This clonotype was detected a few times. The chain has TRBV7-3 and TRBJ2-1, with TRBD2 matching 7 bases. Germline V gene lookup returns CDR1 SGHTA and CDR2 FQGTGA. The CDR3 consists of 15 residues. Losses at the gene ends were 3 bases for V and 8 bases for J; bases not matched to a gene: 10. Here the CDR3 DNA reads TGTGCCAGCAGCTTTCTTGCGGGAGTTTTAGATGAGCAGTTCTTC. Translating gives CASSFLAGVLDEQFF. Full variable domain (rest looked up from reference TRBV7-3 and TRBJ2-1): GAGVSQTPSNKVTEKGKYVELRCDPISGHTALYWYRQSLGQGPEFLIYFQGTGAADDSGLPNDRFFAVRPEGSVSTLKIQRTERGDSAVYLCASSFLAGVLDEQFFGPGTRLTVL.

This chain joins TRBV6-1 and TRBJ2-2, with D possibly being TRBD1 (5 bases). The CDR3 is 16 residues long. In germline, CDR1 is MNHNS, CDR2 SASEGT. Trimming removed 7 bases from V and 0 bases from J, with 15 bases in between. CDR3 sequence: CASMNPGKSNTGELFF. The CDR3 DNA is TGTGCCAGCATGAATCCAGGGAAGTCGAACACCGGGGAGCTGTTTTTT.

The V and J genes are TRBV2 and TRBJ2-1; tentative D call: TRBD2 (5 bases). Looked up from germline, CDR1 is SNHLY and CDR2 is FYNNEI. The ends were cut back, 7 bases at V and 4 bases at J, with 8 bases in the middle. The CDR3 has 12 amino acids. Here the CDR3 DNA reads TGTGCCAGCAAAGCGGTGTACAATGAGCAGTTCTTC. It specifies CASKAVYNEQFF.

V and J are TRBV6-6 and TRBJ2-4, with 12 bases identical to TRBD1. With V trimmed by 6 bases and J by 7 bases, 10 bases remained unmatched. The CDR3 runs 16 residues. Germline-derived CDR1 and CDR2 are MNHNY and SVGAGI (reference sequence). The CDR3 sequence: CASSRGTGGGGNIQYF. CDR3 sequence (DNA): TGTGCCAGCAGCCGAGGGACAGGGGGCGGTGGGAACATTCAGTACTTC.

The chain carries TRBV2 and TRBJ1-1; 9 positions agree with TRBD1. Trimming cost V 6 bases and J 8 bases; bases outside gene matches: 7. The V gene's germline CDR1 is SNHLY and CDR2 FYNNEI. CDR3 length: 13 residues. The CDR3 DNA follows: TGTGCCAGCAGGGGGACAGGGATGATGGAAGCTTTCTTT. Protein: CASRGTGMMEAFF. Complete variable domain (other parts from reference TRBV2 and TRBJ1-1): EPEVTQTPSHQVTQMGQEVILRCVPISNHLYFYWYRQILGQKVEFLVSFYNNEISEKSEIFDDQFSVERPDGSNFTLKIRSTKLEDSAMYFCASRGTGMMEAFFGQGTRLTVV.

CDR3 nucleotides: TGTGCCAGCAGCAACAGGGGGCGAGCTTTCTTT. It is translated as CASSNRGRAFF. V and J are TRBV7-9 and TRBJ1-1; 9 bases align to TRBD1. V lost 5 bases to trimming and J lost 10 bases; unmatched junction nucleotides: 2. This CDR3 has 11 residues. Germline V gene lookup returns CDR1 SEHNR and CDR2 FQNEAQ (reference sequence).

Concerning this clonotype itself: A much larger clone lies a single base off, so this may be a read error. The V gene is TRBV29-1, the J gene TRBJ2-7, with D perhaps TRBD2 (5 bases). The CDR3 runs 14 residues. Trimming shortened V by 0 bases and J by 0 bases, and 9 bases separated the two germline ends. Germline CDR1 is SQVTM and CDR2 is ANQGSEA. The CDR3 reads CSVEDHGNSYEQYF. The CDR3 nucleotides are TGCAGCGTTGAAGATCACGGGAACTCCTACGAGCAGTACTTC.

This chain links TRBV5-1 with TRBJ2-1, with D possibly being TRBD2 (6 bases). Trimming removed 4 bases from V and 6 bases from J, with 20 bases in between. Germline V gene data show CDR1 as SGHRS and CDR2 as YFSETQ. The CDR3 contains 16 residues. The CDR3 bases are TGCGCCAGCAGCGACCCGACTAGACCTCTTGGCAATGAGCAGTTCTTC. Amino acids: CASSDPTRPLGNEQFF.

The gene calls are TRBV4-3 and TRBJ2-5, with D hard to call. With 0 bases removed from V and 2 bases from J, the gap between germline ends came to 10 bases. Germline loops: CDR1 LGHNA, CDR2 YSLEER. The CDR3 has 15 residues. The CDR3 reads CASSQEPRLQETQYF. CDR3 bases: TGCGCCAGCAGCCAAGAACCTAGATTACAAGAGACCCAGTACTTC.

The chain couples TRBV5-1 to TRBJ2-7; 9 positions match TRBD1. V shed 4 bases and J 4 bases; nucleotides not matched to a gene: 9. CDR1 and CDR2 from the germline V gene are SGHRS and YFSETQ. The CDR3 has 15 amino acids. CDR3 region: CASSLGQGIKYEQYF. CDR3 coding DNA: TGCGCCAGCAGCCTTGGACAGGGGATAAAGTACGAGCAGTACTTC. Based on the CDR3 plus reference TRBV5-1 and TRBJ2-7, the full variable domain is KAGVTQTPRYLIKTRGQQVTLSCSPISGHRSVSWYQQTPGQGLQFLFEYFSETQRNKGNFPGRFSGRQFSNSRSEMNVSTLELGDSALYLCASSLGQGIKYEQYFGPGTRLTVT.

This clonotype has a handful of counts. This chain joins TRBV12-5 and TRBJ2-7; possibly TRBD1 for D (5 bases). The V end lost 5 bases, the J end lost 1 base, and 12 bases lay between the germline ends. CDR1 and CDR2 from the germline V gene are LGHNT and FRNRAP. This CDR3 is 14 amino acids long. CDR3 residues: CASGPDSGSYEQYF. CDR3 coding DNA: TGTGCTAGTGGTCCCGACAGTGGATCCTACGAGCAGTACTTC.

The chain has TRBV30 and TRBJ1-1; perhaps TRBD1 as D (6 bases). V was clipped by 6 bases and J by 2 bases, with 10 bases between them. Germline values: CDR1 GTSNPN, CDR2 SVGIG (reference sequence). The CDR3 is made up of 12 amino acids. The CDR3 here is CACDRLNTEAFF. CDR3 DNA sequence: TGTGCCTGCGACAGGCTCAACACTGAAGCTTTCTTT.